This entry lists 10 T cell receptor beta chains sequenced from one sample in a study of T cell clonality in common variable immunodeficiency. The data were produced by immunoSEQ multiplex PCR, yet TCRdb's version contains in-frame clones alone and is incomplete. This sample has approximately 50,000 clones and no singletons, with approximately 2% in the ten largest. Source material: peripheral blood mononuclear cells. The receptor set was obtained from a person between 18 and 75 years old in good health.

This clone was picked up many times. The sequence runs out 3 residues before the end of the CDR3; the remainder is reconstructed from the germline J gene. V and J are TRBV7-8 and TRBJ2-1; 11 nucleotides match TRBD1. CDR1 and CDR2 from the germline V gene are SGHVS and FQNEAQ. CDR3 size: 15 residues. After removal of 8 bases from V and 7 bases from J, the junction contained 10 bases not matched to a gene. Incomplete CDR3 DNA: TGTGCCAGCCACTATGGACAGGGGGCGCGGAATGAG. As protein: CASHYGQGARNE. The entire CDR3 sequence reads CASHYGQGARNEQFF.

This clone was detected many times. The CDR3 end falls 3 residues outside the read, so it is completed with the germline J gene. J is TRBJ1-2 and V is TRBV2, with TRBD1 identical over 7 bases. Trimming took 2 bases from V and 1 from J; bases not matched to a gene: 7. CDR1 and CDR2 from the germline V gene are SNHLY and FYNNEI. The CDR3 runs to 16 residues. Partial CDR3 DNA: TGTGCCAGCAGTGAATCATGGACAGGATTTAACTATGGC. This translates into CASSESWTGFNYG. The CDR3 in full is CASSESWTGFNYGYTF.

Details on this clone: The CDR3 end lies 3 residues beyond the end of the read and is filled in from the germline J gene. V gene TRBV5-6 combines with J gene TRBJ2-2, with D tentatively TRBD2 (5 bases). The CDR3 totals 15 residues. Germline V lookup: CDR1 SGHDT, CDR2 YYEEEE. The DNA read from the CDR3 is TGTGCCAGCAGCTTGAGTGGCGGACTTAATTCACCG. As protein: CASSLSGGLNSP. The full CDR3 is CASSLSGGLNSPLFF.

This clone has more than one count but fewer than ten. The CDR3 is cut off 3 residues early in the read; its end comes from the germline J gene. The chain joins TRBV10-2 to TRBJ2-3, with D maybe TRBD2 (5 bases). CDR1 is WSHSY, CDR2 SAAADI, per germline. This CDR3 is built from 14 residues. This chain's CDR3 is CASAAGTFQETQYF. CDR3 bases read: TGCGCCAGCGCTGCGGGTACTTTCCAAGAGACG.

This clone was counted many times. CDR3 region: CASRDRGKNEQYF. Incomplete CDR3 DNA: TGTGCCAGCCGGGACAGGGGAAAGAACGAG. V is TRBV7-8 and J is TRBJ2-7, with 10 bases aligning to TRBD1. Read data end 3 residues before the CDR3 end; the end is taken from the germline J gene. V gave up 8 bases and J gave up 5 bases; unmatched junction bases: 6. This CDR3 is built from 13 residues. CDR1 and CDR2 from the germline V gene are SGHVS and FQNEAQ.

This clone was observed at least ten times. The CDR3 end is not reached by the read, which stops 3 residues before it; the germline J gene fills it in. This rearrangement joins TRBV20-1 to TRBJ2-4; TRBD2 matches at 13 bases. The germline V gene has CDR1 DFQATT and CDR2 SNEGSKA (reference sequence). CDR3 length equals 14 residues. The CDR3 is CSARELAGGRLQYF. The CDR3 DNA, read in part, is TGCAGTGCTAGAGAACTAGCGGGAGGGCGCCTT.

This clone occurred many times. The CDR3 DNA, read in part, is TGTGCCAGCAGCTTAGTTAGCGGGAGACGGTTGGAGACC. It specifies CASSLVSGRRLET. The whole CDR3 is CASSLVSGRRLETQYF. The chain joins TRBV7-7 to TRBJ2-5; 9 bases match TRBD2. Read coverage stops 3 residues before the CDR3 terminus; the germline J gene supplies the remainder. The CDR3 consists of 16 residues. Germline loops: CDR1 SSHAT, CDR2 FNYEAQ (reference sequence). Germline trimming cut 1 base from V and 5 bases from J; bases unmatched to any gene: 8.

This clone was recorded at least ten times. The read terminates 3 residues before the CDR3 end, so the remaining end is supplied by the germline J gene. This chain links TRBV5-4 with TRBJ1-4; tentative D call: TRBD1 (6 bases). Germline values: CDR1 SGHNT, CDR2 YYREEE (reference sequence). The V end was cut by 4 bases, the J end by 7 bases, with 14 bases between. The length of the CDR3 is 14 residues. The CDR3 protein is CASSLRTEGEKLFF. CDR3 DNA, as far as it was read: TGTGCCAGCAGCCTGAGGACAGAGGGTGAAAAA.

There are many counts of this clone. Read sequence stops 3 residues before the CDR3 end, and the germline J gene provides the missing end. The genes are TRBV20-1 and TRBJ2-7; 8 bases map to TRBD1. CDR3 length equals 15 residues. Germline V gene sequence: CDR1 DFQATT, CDR2 SNEGSKA (reference sequence). With V trimmed by 3 bases and J by 4 bases, 11 bases remained unmatched. CDR3 DNA (partial): TGCAGTGCTAGTGGATTATGGGACAGGAGGTACGAG. As protein: CSASGLWDRRYE. The full-length CDR3 reads as CSASGLWDRRYEQYF.

This clone was picked up many times. Read data end 3 residues before the CDR3 end; the end is taken from the germline J gene. The V call is TRBV19, the J call TRBJ2-4, with 13 bases aligning to TRBD2. CDR1 and CDR2 from the germline V gene are LNHDA and SQIVND (reference sequence). J gave up 0 bases and V 4 bases, and 6 bases lay outside the gene matches. This CDR3 is built from 18 residues. The sequenced part of the CDR3 DNA is TGTGCCAGTAGTAGTCGGACTAGCGGGAGACTAGCCAAAAACATT. Its translation is CASSSRTSGRLAKNI. The CDR3 as a whole reads CASSSRTSGRLAKNIQYF.